Presented here are 7 T cell receptor beta chains from one specimen sequenced in a study of blood T cell repertoires in COVID-19. Generated by immunoSEQ multiplex PCR, the TCRdb table keeps only in-frame clones and is missing some. Of some 200,000 clones listed, under 90% are singletons. Sequenced sample: peripheral blood. The receptors were sampled from a man aged 30-40 years with active or convalescent COVID-19.

The chain is built from TRBV30 and TRBJ2-7, with D unresolved. The CDR3 is 14 amino acids. Germline loops: CDR1 GTSNPN, CDR2 SVGIG (reference sequence). V lost 3 bases and J lost 3, with 15 bases in between. The CDR3 reads CAWSTPPASYEQYF. The CDR3 DNA follows: TGTGCCTGGAGCACCCCACCCGCTAGCTACGAGCAGTACTTC. Complete variable domain (other parts from reference TRBV30 and TRBJ2-7): SQTIHQWPATLVQPVGSPLSLECTVEGTSNPNLYWYRQAAGRGLQLLFYSVGIGQISSEVPQNLSASRPQDRQFILSSKKLLLSDSGFYLCAWSTPPASYEQYFGPGTRLTVT.

The V gene is TRBV2, the J gene TRBJ1-2; no definite D call. CDR3 length: 13 residues. V was cut by 6 bases and J by 3 bases, with 11 bases left in between. Looked up from germline, CDR1 is SNHLY and CDR2 is FYNNEI. CDR3 nucleotide sequence: TGTGCCAGCAGGGCCTCACCAGACTATGGCTACACCTTC. Protein sequence: CASRASPDYGYTF.

The chain carries TRBV5-1 and TRBJ2-1; TRBD1 matches at 7 bases. CDR3 length: 14 residues. Looked up from germline, CDR1 is SGHRS and CDR2 is YFSETQ. V lost 4 bases, J lost 4 bases, and 5 bases stayed unmatched. The CDR3 spells CASSDRVGYNEQFF. The CDR3, as DNA: TGCGCCAGCAGCGACAGGGTCGGATACAATGAGCAGTTCTTC.

V gene TRBV25-1 combines with J gene TRBJ1-1, with 8 positions matching TRBD1. V trimming: 2 bases; J trimming: 3 bases; junction bases outside the gene matches: 2. CDR3 length: 14 residues. CDR1 is MGHDK, CDR2 SYGVNS, per germline. Here the CDR3 DNA reads TGTGCCAGCAGTGAACAGGGGGCGTACACTGAAGCTTTCTTT. Translated: CASSEQGAYTEAFF.

The rearrangement joins TRBV6-5 to TRBJ2-5; TRBD1 matches 9 bases. The CDR3 length is 14 residues. V was pared by 2 bases and J by 2 bases, with 0 bases of the junction left unmatched. CDR1 and CDR2 (germline): MNHEY, SVGAGI. CDR3 loop: CASSYDRGQETQYF. The CDR3 DNA follows: TGTGCCAGCAGTTACGACAGGGGGCAAGAGACCCAGTACTTC.

This chain joins TRBV3-1 (or the pseudogene TRBV3-2) and TRBJ1-2, with D tentatively TRBD1 (6 bases). This CDR3 has 15 amino acids. V lost 4 bases, J lost 8 bases, and 20 bases lay in between. CDR1 and CDR2 from the germline V gene are LGHDT and YNNKEL (reference sequence). CDR3 nucleotides: TGTGCCAGCAGCCCGGCGGACAGCTGGGGAAGAGGCTACACCTTC. As protein: CASSPADSWGRGYTF.

The genes are TRBV11-2 and TRBJ2-7; D not certain. The V end lost 1 base, the J end lost 1 base, and 5 bases lay between the germline ends. Germline CDR1 reads SGHAT; CDR2 reads FQNNGV. This CDR3 is 13 amino acids long. CDR3 coding DNA: TGTGCCAGCAGCTTAGTACAGTCCTACGAGCAGTACGTC. Its translation is CASSLVQSYEQYV.